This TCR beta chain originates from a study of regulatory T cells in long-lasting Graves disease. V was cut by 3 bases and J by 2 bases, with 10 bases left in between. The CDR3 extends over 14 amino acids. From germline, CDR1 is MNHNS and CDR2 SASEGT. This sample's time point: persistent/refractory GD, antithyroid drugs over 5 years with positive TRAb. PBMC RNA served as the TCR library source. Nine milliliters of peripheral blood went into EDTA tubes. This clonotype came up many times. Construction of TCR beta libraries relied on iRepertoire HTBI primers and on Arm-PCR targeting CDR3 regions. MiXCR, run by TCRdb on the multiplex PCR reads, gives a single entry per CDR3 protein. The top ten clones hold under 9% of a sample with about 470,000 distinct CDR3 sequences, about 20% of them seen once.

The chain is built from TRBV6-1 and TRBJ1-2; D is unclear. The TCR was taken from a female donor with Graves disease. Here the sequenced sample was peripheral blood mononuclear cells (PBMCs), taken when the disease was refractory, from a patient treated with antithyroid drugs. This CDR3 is CASSDGRRNYGYTF. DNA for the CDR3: TGTGCCAGCAGTGACGGCAGGAGAAACTATGGCTACACCTTC.